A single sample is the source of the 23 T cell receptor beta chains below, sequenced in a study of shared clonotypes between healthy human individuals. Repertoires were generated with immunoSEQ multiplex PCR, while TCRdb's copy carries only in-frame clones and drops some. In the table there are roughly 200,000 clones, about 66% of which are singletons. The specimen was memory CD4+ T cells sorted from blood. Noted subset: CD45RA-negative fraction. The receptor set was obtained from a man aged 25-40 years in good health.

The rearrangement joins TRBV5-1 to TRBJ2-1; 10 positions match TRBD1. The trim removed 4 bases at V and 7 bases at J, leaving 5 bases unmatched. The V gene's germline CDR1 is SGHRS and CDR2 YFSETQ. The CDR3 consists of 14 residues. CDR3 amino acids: CASSPGQGGNEQFF. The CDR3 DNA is TGCGCCAGCAGCCCCGGACAGGGGGGGAATGAGCAGTTCTTC.

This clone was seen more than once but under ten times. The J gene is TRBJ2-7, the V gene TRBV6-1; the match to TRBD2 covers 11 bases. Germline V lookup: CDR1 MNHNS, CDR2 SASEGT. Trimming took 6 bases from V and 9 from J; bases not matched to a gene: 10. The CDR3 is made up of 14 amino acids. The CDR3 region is CASRKGLAGGGQYF. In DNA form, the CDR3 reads TGTGCCAGCAGGAAAGGACTAGCGGGTGGCGGGCAGTACTTC.

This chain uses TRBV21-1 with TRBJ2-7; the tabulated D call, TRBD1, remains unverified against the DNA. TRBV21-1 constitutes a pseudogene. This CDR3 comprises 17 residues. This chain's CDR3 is CASKQDREPPLAHEQYF. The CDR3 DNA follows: TGTGCCAGCAAGCAGGACAGGGAACCCCCCCTGGCCCACGAGCAGTACTTC.

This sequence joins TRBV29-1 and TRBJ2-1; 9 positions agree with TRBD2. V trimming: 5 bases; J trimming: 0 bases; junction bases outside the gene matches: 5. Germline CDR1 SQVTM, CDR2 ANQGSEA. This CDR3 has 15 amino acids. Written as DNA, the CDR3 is TGCAGCGTTTCGGGACTAGCCGGCTCCTACAATGAGCAGTTCTTC. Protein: CSVSGLAGSYNEQFF.

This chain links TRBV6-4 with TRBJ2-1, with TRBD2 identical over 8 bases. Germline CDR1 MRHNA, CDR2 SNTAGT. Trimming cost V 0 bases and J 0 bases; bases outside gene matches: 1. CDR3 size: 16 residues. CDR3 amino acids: CASSDSGTSSYNEQFF. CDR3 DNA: TGTGCCAGCAGTGACTCAGGGACTAGCTCCTACAATGAGCAGTTCTTC.

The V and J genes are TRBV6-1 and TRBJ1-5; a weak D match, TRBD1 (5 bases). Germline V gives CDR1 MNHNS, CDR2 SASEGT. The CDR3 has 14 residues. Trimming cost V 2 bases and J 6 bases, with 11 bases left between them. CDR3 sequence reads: CASSEQGHGQPQHF. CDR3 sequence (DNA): TGTGCCAGCAGTGAACAGGGCCACGGTCAGCCCCAGCATTTT.

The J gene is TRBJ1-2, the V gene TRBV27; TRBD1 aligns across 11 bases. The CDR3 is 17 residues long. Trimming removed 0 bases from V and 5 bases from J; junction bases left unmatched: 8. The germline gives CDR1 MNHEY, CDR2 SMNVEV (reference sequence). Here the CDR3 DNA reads TGTGCCAGCAGTTTATCCCGCCTCGGGACAGGGGGTTATGGCTACACCTTC. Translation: CASSLSRLGTGGYGYTF.

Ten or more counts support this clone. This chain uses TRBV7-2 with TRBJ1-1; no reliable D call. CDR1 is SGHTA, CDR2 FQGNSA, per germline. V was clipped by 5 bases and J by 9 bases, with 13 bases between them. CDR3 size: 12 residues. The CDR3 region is CASSAVPNQAFF. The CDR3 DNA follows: TGTGCCAGCAGCGCCGTTCCCAATCAAGCTTTCTTT.

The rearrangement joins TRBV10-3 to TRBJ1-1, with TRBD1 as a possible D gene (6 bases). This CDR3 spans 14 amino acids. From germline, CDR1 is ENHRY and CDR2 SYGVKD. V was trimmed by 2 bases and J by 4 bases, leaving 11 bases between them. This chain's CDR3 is CAISESGGGTEAFF. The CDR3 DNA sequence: TGTGCCATCAGTGAGAGCGGGGGCGGCACTGAAGCTTTCTTT.

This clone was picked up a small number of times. The CDR3 region is CASSRLGDSSSGYTF. The DNA of the CDR3 is TGTGCCAGCTCGCGCCTTGGTGACAGCTCATCTGGCTACACCTTC. The chain has TRBV18 and TRBJ1-2, with D possibly being TRBD1 (5 bases). The CDR3 contains 15 residues. Trimming removed 6 bases from V and 7 bases from J, with 21 bases in between. CDR1 is KGHSH, CDR2 LQKENI, per germline.

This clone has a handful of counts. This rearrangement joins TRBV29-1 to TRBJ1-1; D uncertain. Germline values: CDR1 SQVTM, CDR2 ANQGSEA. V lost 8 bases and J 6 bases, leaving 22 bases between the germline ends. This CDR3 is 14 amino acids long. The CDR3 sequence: CSHAATTPGAEAFF. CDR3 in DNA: TGCAGCCACGCGGCAACGACGCCTGGGGCTGAAGCTTTCTTT.

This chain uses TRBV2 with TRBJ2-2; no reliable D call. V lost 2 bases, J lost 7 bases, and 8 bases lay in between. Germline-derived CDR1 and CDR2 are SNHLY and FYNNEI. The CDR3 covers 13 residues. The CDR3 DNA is TGTGCCAGCAGTGAAACCGTAGGCGGGGAGCTGTTTTTT. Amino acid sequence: CASSETVGGELFF.

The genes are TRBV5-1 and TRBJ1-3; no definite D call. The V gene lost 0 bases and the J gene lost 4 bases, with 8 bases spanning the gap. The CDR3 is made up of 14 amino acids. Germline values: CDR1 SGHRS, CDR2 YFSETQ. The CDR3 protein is CASSLGPTGNTIYF. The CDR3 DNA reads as TGCGCCAGCAGCTTGGGACCTACCGGAAACACCATATATTTT.

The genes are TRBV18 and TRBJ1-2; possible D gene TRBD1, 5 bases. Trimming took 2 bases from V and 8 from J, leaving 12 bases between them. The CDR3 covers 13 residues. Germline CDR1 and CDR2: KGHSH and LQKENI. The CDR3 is CASSPGIQVGYTF. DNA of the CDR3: TGTGCCAGCTCACCAGGGATACAGGTCGGCTACACCTTC.

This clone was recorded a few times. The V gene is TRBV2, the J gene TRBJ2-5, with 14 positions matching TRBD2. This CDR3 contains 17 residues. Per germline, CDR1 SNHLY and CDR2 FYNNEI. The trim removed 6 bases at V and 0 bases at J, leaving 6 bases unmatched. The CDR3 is CASSAGLAGGNQETQYF. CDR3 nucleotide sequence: TGTGCCAGCAGCGCCGGACTAGCGGGAGGAAACCAAGAGACCCAGTACTTC.

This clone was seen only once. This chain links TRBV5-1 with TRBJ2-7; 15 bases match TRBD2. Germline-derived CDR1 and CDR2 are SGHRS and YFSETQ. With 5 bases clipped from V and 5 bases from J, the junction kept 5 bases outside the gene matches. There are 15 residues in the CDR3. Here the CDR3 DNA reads TGCGCCAGCAGTAGAGGGACTAGCGGGAGGAACGAGCAGTACTTC. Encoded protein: CASSRGTSGRNEQYF.

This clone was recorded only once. In nucleotides, the CDR3 is TGCAGCTACCCCGGGTCCCTCCATGAAGAGCAGTTCTTC. It is translated as CSYPGSLHEEQFF. The chain joins TRBV29-1 to TRBJ2-1; D remains unclear. The CDR3 is 13 amino acids. Germline CDR1 reads SQVTM; CDR2 reads ANQGSEA. Trimming took 8 bases from V and 10 from J, leaving 21 bases between them.

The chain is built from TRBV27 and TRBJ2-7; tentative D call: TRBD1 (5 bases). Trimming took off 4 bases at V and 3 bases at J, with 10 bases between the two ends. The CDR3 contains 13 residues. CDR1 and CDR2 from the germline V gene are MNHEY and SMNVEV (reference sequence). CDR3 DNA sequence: TGTGCCAGCAGTTCCTCAGGGCTCTACGAGCAGTACTTC. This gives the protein CASSSSGLYEQYF.

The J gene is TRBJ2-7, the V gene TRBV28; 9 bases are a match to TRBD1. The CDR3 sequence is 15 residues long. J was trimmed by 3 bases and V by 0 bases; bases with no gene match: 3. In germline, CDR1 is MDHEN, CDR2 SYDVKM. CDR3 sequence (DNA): TGTGCCAGCAGTTTATGGGGACAGGGTAACTACGAGCAGTACTTC. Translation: CASSLWGQGNYEQYF.

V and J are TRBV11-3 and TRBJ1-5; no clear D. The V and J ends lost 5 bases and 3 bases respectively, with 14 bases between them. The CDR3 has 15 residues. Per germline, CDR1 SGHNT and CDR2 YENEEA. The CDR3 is CASSERGHPNQPQHF. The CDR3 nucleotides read TGTGCCAGCAGCGAGAGAGGTCACCCCAATCAGCCCCAGCATTTT.

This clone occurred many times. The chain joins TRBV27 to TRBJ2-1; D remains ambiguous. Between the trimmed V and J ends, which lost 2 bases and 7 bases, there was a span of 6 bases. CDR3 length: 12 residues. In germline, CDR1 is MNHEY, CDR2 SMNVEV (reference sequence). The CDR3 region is CASSLLGNEQFF. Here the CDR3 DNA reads TGTGCCAGCAGTTTACTGGGGAATGAGCAGTTCTTC.

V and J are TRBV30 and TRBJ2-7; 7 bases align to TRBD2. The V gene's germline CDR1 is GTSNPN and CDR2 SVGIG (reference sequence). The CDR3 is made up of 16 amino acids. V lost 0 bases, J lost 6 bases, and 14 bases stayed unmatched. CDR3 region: CAWSVYRRGGLSEQYF. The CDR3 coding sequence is TGTGCCTGGAGTGTCTACCGGAGGGGAGGGTTGAGCGAGCAGTACTTC. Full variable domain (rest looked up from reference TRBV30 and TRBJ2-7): SQTIHQWPATLVQPVGSPLSLECTVEGTSNPNLYWYRQAAGRGLQLLFYSVGIGQISSEVPQNLSASRPQDRQFILSSKKLLLSDSGFYLCAWSVYRRGGLSEQYFGPGTRLTVT.

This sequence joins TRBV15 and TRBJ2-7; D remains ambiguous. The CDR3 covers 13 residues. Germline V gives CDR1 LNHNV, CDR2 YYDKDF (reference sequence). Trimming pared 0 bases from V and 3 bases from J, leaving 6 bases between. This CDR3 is CATSRDFRYEQYF. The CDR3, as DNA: TGTGCCACCAGCAGAGATTTCCGCTACGAGCAGTACTTC.